The 13 T cell receptor beta chains given below trace back to one sample, sequenced in a study of cytomegalovirus exposure and HLA in healthy donors. Both 60 Vbeta primers and 13 Jbeta primers went into the PCR. TCRdb's table, derived via immunoSEQ multiplex PCR, lists solely in-frame clones and lacks some. The table has more than 150,000 clones, roughly 80% seen once. The sample taken for sequencing was PBMCs. The receptor source for this set is a girl aged 10-17 years in good health and CMV-seropositive.

To note about this clone: Different DNA sequences within this sample yield the same CDR3. CDR3 in DNA: TGTGCCAGCAGCGTAAATAGGAACACCGGGGAGCTGTTTTTT. Translating gives CASSVNRNTGELFF. This sequence joins TRBV9 and TRBJ2-2; unclear D gene. Germline CDR1 is SGDLS and CDR2 is YYNGEE. The CDR3 is 14 residues long. V lost 1 base and J lost 1, with 5 bases in between.

The chain joins TRBV4-1 to TRBJ2-7, with 7 positions matching TRBD2. The CDR3 loop spans 16 amino acids. Germline loops: CDR1 MGHRA, CDR2 YSYEKL. Trimming cost V 2 bases and J 6 bases; bases outside gene matches: 13. CDR3 sequence reads: CASSQISVAGALEQYF. The CDR3 nucleotides are TGCGCCAGCAGCCAAATTAGCGTCGCGGGAGCTCTCGAGCAGTACTTC.

The V call is TRBV6-1, the J call TRBJ1-5, with D maybe TRBD1 (6 bases). CDR3 length: 19 amino acids. Germline V gene sequence: CDR1 MNHNS, CDR2 SASEGT. Trimming cost V 3 bases and J 2 bases, with 23 bases left between them. CDR3 residues: CASSEYEPPQGWGNQPQHF. In nucleotides, the CDR3 is TGTGCCAGCAGTGAGTATGAACCGCCCCAGGGGTGGGGCAATCAGCCCCAGCATTTT.

CDR3 residues: CASSPKSQDSNQPQHF. CDR3 DNA sequence: TGTGCCAGCAGTCCGAAATCACAGGATTCCAATCAGCCCCAGCATTTT. This chain joins TRBV27 and TRBJ1-5; possibly TRBD1 for D (5 bases). Germline V gene data show CDR1 as MNHEY and CDR2 as SMNVEV (reference sequence). Trimming pared 5 bases from V and 3 bases from J, leaving 17 bases between. This CDR3 contains 16 residues.

The chain employs TRBV10-3 and TRBJ2-7, with 7 bases that match TRBD2. The J segment lost 5 bases and the V segment lost 5 bases, leaving 12 bases of the junction unmatched. Germline V gene sequence: CDR1 ENHRY, CDR2 SYGVKD. The CDR3 spans 15 residues. CDR3 sequence: CAISWLSGINHEQYF. CDR3 DNA sequence: TGTGCCATCAGTTGGCTCAGCGGGATTAATCACGAGCAGTACTTC.

The chain has TRBV29-1 and TRBJ1-1; a possible D gene is TRBD1 (5 bases). Germline V gene lookup returns CDR1 SQVTM and CDR2 ANQGSEA. The CDR3 has 15 residues. Trimming left V 3 bases short and J 1 base short, with 15 bases between. This CDR3 is CSVENFAGPNTEAFF. The CDR3 nucleotides read TGCAGCGTTGAGAATTTTGCGGGGCCGAACACTGAAGCTTTCTTT.

This rearrangement joins TRBV4-2 to TRBJ2-3, with D unresolved. The CDR3 spans 16 residues. The germline V gene has CDR1 LGHNA and CDR2 YNFKEQ. Trimming removed 5 bases at V and 0 bases at J, with 15 bases between. The CDR3 DNA is TGTGCCAGCAGCGAGCGTGTGGTAGTGAGCACAGATACGCAGTATTTT. It codes for CASSERVVVSTDTQYF.

V is TRBV4-1 and J is TRBJ2-7, with 8 bases aligning to TRBD2. Germline V lookup: CDR1 MGHRA, CDR2 YSYEKL. V lost 1 base, J lost 3 bases, and 2 bases stayed unmatched. This CDR3 comprises 14 residues. The CDR3: CASSQVLAVYEQYF. The CDR3 coding sequence is TGCGCCAGCAGCCAAGTACTAGCGGTCTACGAGCAGTACTTC.

The chain joins TRBV30 to TRBJ2-2; unclear D gene. The CDR3 is 16 amino acids. Germline V gene sequence: CDR1 GTSNPN, CDR2 SVGIG (reference sequence). The ends were cut back, 3 bases at V and 2 bases at J, with 16 bases in the middle. CDR3 in amino acids: CAWSLVQAANTGELFF. The CDR3 coding sequence is TGTGCCTGGAGCCTCGTGCAGGCAGCCAACACCGGGGAGCTGTTTTTT.

The chain couples TRBV7-8 to TRBJ1-1; TRBD1 matches 8 bases. The CDR3 contains 15 residues. With 1 base clipped from V and 2 bases from J, the junction kept 3 bases outside the gene matches. Germline V CDR1 and CDR2: SGHVS, FQNEAQ. The CDR3 coding sequence is TGTGCCAGCAGCTTAGGGACAGGGTTCAACACTGAAGCTTTCTTT. Translated: CASSLGTGFNTEAFF.

This chain connects TRBV6-5 to TRBJ2-5; D may be TRBD1 (6 bases). Looked up from germline, CDR1 is MNHEY and CDR2 is SVGAGI. V was clipped by 5 bases and J by 1 base, with 11 bases between them. The CDR3 is 14 amino acids. The CDR3 region has the DNA TGTGCCAGCAGTGGCCAGGGGACCCAAGAGACCCAGTACTTC. Amino acids: CASSGQGTQETQYF.

The gene calls are TRBV11-3 and TRBJ2-3; D perhaps matches TRBD2 (6 bases). V was trimmed by 4 bases and J by 0 bases, leaving 11 bases between them. The germline V gene has CDR1 SGHNT and CDR2 YENEEA. The CDR3 loop spans 15 amino acids. Written as DNA, the CDR3 is TGTGCCAGCAGCTCCTCGGGACTTAGCACAGATACGCAGTATTTT. It specifies CASSSSGLSTDTQYF.

As concerns this clone: At one end the junction does not follow the germline gene, possibly because of a read error. The chain couples TRBV27 to TRBJ2-7; TRBD1 agrees at 7 bases. The CDR3 is 11 residues long. Germline V gene data show CDR1 as MNHEY and CDR2 as SMNVEV (reference sequence). The CDR3 DNA follows: TGTGCCAGCAGTTCCCGAGGGACAGCTATATTC. Amino acids: CASSSRGTAIF.